This TCR beta chain was identified in a study of blood T cell repertoires in COVID-19. Study context: Nucleic acid was either cDNA or gDNA, and it came from T cells, B-cell-depleted T cells, or PBMCs.

Clones were sequenced by immunoSEQ multiplex PCR, and TCRdb holds only the in-frame ones, with some missing. The sample has about 380,000 clones, approximately 80% seen once. The sequence derives from a human donor with acute or convalescent COVID-19. The donor label of this sample is uncertain. Source material: peripheral blood.

The CDR3 coding sequence is TGTGCCAGCAGCTCCCGAGGGATAGGTGGAAACACCATATATTTT. Residues: CASSSRGIGGNTIYF. This chain uses TRBV7-6 with TRBJ1-3; D not resolved. The V end lost 4 bases, the J end lost 3 bases, and 13 bases lay between the germline ends. This CDR3 is built from 15 residues. Germline CDR1 and CDR2: SGHVS and FNYEAQ.